One and the same sample provided the 25 T cell receptor beta chains below, sequenced in a study of T cells in Graves' hyperthyroidism and ophthalmopathy. Amplification of TCR beta CDR3 regions used RNA as the template. The study used the HTBI primer set for a first-round RT-PCR of the TCR CDR3. MiXCR was run by TCRdb on the multiplex PCR reads, yielding one entry per CDR3 protein. The data hold fewer than 450,000 distinct CDR3 sequences, with about a sixth observed a single time. Sample: blood. The receptors come from a woman aged 30 to 39 with Graves' hyperthyroidism that later progressed to Graves' ophthalmopathy.

V usage is TRBV20-1 and J usage is TRBJ2-6; a possible D gene is TRBD1 (5 bases). This CDR3 has 16 residues. Trimming took off 6 bases at V and 3 bases at J, with 18 bases between the two ends. CDR1 and CDR2 (germline): DFQATT, SNEGSKA (reference sequence). In DNA form, the CDR3 reads TGCAGTGCACATGACCCTTACAGGCATGGGGCCAACGTCCTGACTTTC. Amino acids: CSAHDPYRHGANVLTF.

The chain links TRBV4-1 to TRBJ1-5; no clear D. This CDR3 region has 15 residues. Germline-derived CDR1 and CDR2 are MGHRA and YSYEKL. V lost 1 base and J lost 2, with 9 bases in between. As DNA, the CDR3 is TGCGCCAGCAGCCAAGTTTTAGCAGGCAATCAGCCCCAGCATTTT. Translated: CASSQVLAGNQPQHF.

This clonotype was counted many times. The junction departs from the called germline gene at one end, perhaps through a read error. V is TRBV5-1 and J is TRBJ2-3, with 7 bases aligning to TRBD1. In germline, CDR1 is SGHRS, CDR2 YFSETQ. CDR3 length equals 15 residues. CDR3 residues: CTSSPGTASTDTQYF. The CDR3 DNA sequence: TGCACCAGCAGCCCGGGGACAGCTAGCACAGATACGCAGTATTTT.

V is TRBV5-1 and J is TRBJ2-4; D not certain. Germline CDR1 reads SGHRS; CDR2 reads YFSETQ. This CDR3 contains 15 residues. V gave up 0 bases and J gave up 0 bases, with 7 bases separating them. The CDR3 reads CASSLGSLAKNIQYF. Here the CDR3 DNA reads TGCGCCAGCAGCTTGGGTTCTTTAGCCAAAAACATTCAGTACTTC. The full variable domain, completed using reference TRBV5-1 and TRBJ2-4, is KAGVTQTPRYLIKTRGQQVTLSCSPISGHRSVSWYQQTPGQGLQFLFEYFSETQRNKGNFPGRFSGRQFSNSRSEMNVSTLELGDSALYLCASSLGSLAKNIQYFGAGTRLSVL.

As concerns this clonotype: A much larger clone lies a single base off, so this may be a read error. The V and J genes are TRBV19 and TRBJ2-3, with TRBD2 as a possible D gene (5 bases). CDR1 LNHDA and CDR2 SQIVND come from the germline V gene (reference sequence). The CDR3 runs 16 residues. For the CDR3, the DNA is TGTGGCAGTAGTATCCCATTAGGACTCAGCACAGATACGCAGTATTTT. The encoded protein is CGSSIPLGLSTDTQYF.

This clonotype was detected ten times or more. This chain connects TRBV6-6 to TRBJ2-4; D call uncertain. The CDR3 length is 16 residues. Germline CDR1 and CDR2: MNHNY and SVGAGI (reference sequence). V was trimmed by 0 bases and J by 0 bases, leaving 9 bases between them. This chain's CDR3 is CASSYSGVTAKNIQYF. The CDR3, as DNA: TGTGCCAGCAGTTACTCTGGGGTTACAGCCAAAAACATTCAGTACTTC.

This clonotype showed up just a few times. V gene TRBV19 combines with J gene TRBJ1-5; D gene ambiguous. Germline assignment: CDR1 LNHDA and CDR2 SQIVND (reference sequence). CDR3 length equals 15 residues. The germline V and J ends were trimmed by 4 bases and 6 bases, with 16 bases remaining between them. The CDR3 loop is CASSNGPPNSQPQHF. CDR3 coding DNA: TGTGCCAGTAGTAACGGCCCCCCGAATAGTCAGCCCCAGCATTTT.

This clonotype was seen at least ten times. This chain connects TRBV27 to TRBJ1-1, with D perhaps matching TRBD1 (6 bases). With 4 bases removed from V and 2 bases from J, the gap between germline ends came to 8 bases. CDR1 is MNHEY and CDR2 is SMNVEV in the germline V gene (reference sequence). The CDR3 totals 13 residues. CDR3 sequence reads: CASSSDRNTEAFF. CDR3 coding DNA: TGTGCCAGCAGTTCGGACAGAAACACTGAAGCTTTCTTT.

A single count supports this clonotype. The chain recombines TRBV13 with TRBJ2-3; 12 bases map to TRBD2. The V gene's germline CDR1 is PRHDT and CDR2 FYEKMQ (reference sequence). After removal of 1 base from V and 8 bases from J, the junction contained 16 bases not matched to a gene. The CDR3 is 19 amino acids. CDR3 region: CASSLASSTSGGPGFTQYF. Written as DNA, the CDR3 is TGTGCCAGCAGCTTAGCCTCCTCGACTAGCGGGGGCCCGGGGTTTACGCAGTATTTT.

This clonotype came up many times. The J gene is TRBJ2-2, the V gene TRBV5-1, with D possibly TRBD2 on 5 matching bases. Germline V gene lookup returns CDR1 SGHRS and CDR2 YFSETQ. Trimming stripped 4 bases from V and 4 bases from J, with 17 bases between. The CDR3 is made up of 16 amino acids. Written as DNA, the CDR3 is TGCGCCAGCAGCCCCCTCGGGGAGTTGCGCACCGGGGAGCTGTTTTTT. Translating it yields CASSPLGELRTGELFF.

This clonotype has only a few counts. The chain carries TRBV5-4 and TRBJ2-2; TRBD1 might be the D (6 bases). Germline lookup yields CDR1 SGHNT and CDR2 YYREEE (reference sequence). The CDR3 extends over 14 amino acids. V was cut by 3 bases and J by 3 bases, with 9 bases left in between. The CDR3 DNA follows: TGTGCCAGCAGCTCGGGACAATACACCGGGGAGCTGTTTTTT. Amino acid sequence: CASSSGQYTGELFF.

This clonotype was detected many times. The CDR3 here is CASSLGGESYNEQFF. In nucleotides, the CDR3 is TGTGCCAGCAGCTTAGGGGGGGAGAGCTACAATGAGCAGTTCTTC. The chain has TRBV7-2 and TRBJ2-1, with D maybe TRBD2 (6 bases). The V gene lost 1 base and the J gene lost 3 bases, with 10 bases spanning the gap. The CDR3 contains 15 residues. Germline loops: CDR1 SGHTA, CDR2 FQGNSA.

The CDR3, as DNA: TGTGCCAGTAGTTTTTCGACGGTATCTGGAAACACCATATATTTT. Translated: CASSFSTVSGNTIYF. The chain carries TRBV19 and TRBJ1-3; D is uncertain. V was trimmed by 5 bases and J by 1 base, leaving 12 bases between them. This CDR3 contains 15 residues. CDR1 and CDR2 from the germline V gene are LNHDA and SQIVND (reference sequence).

This clonotype was seen only a few times. V is TRBV20-1 and J is TRBJ2-3, with 10 bases identical to TRBD2. V was pared by 6 bases and J by 1 base, with 4 bases of the junction left unmatched. Germline V lookup: CDR1 DFQATT, CDR2 SNEGSKA (reference sequence). The CDR3 has 14 residues. The CDR3 loop reads CSAAGGLGTDTQYF. CDR3 sequence (DNA): TGCAGTGCAGCGGGGGGGCTGGGCACAGATACGCAGTATTTT.

This clonotype was seen many times. This rearrangement joins TRBV27 to TRBJ1-5; possible D gene TRBD1, 6 bases. The germline gives CDR1 MNHEY, CDR2 SMNVEV (reference sequence). The CDR3 contains 14 residues. V was clipped by 6 bases and J by 2 bases, with 11 bases between them. Here the CDR3 reads CASRQGWGNQPQHF. Here the CDR3 DNA reads TGTGCCAGCAGACAGGGTTGGGGCAATCAGCCCCAGCATTTT.

This clonotype was observed at least ten times. J is TRBJ2-1 and V is TRBV12-3 or TRBV12-4; D possibly corresponds to TRBD1 (5 bases). Trimming removed 5 bases from V and 7 bases from J, with 12 bases in between. CDR3 length: 13 residues. The CDR3 nucleotides are TGTGCCAGCAGTGCTAGTAACAGGAATGAGCAGTTCTTC. It translates to CASSASNRNEQFF.

Regarding this clonotype: Being one base from a much bigger clone, this may be a read error. V and J are TRBV11-2 and TRBJ2-5; the D is unclear. The V end was cut by 6 bases, the J end by 3 bases, with 5 bases between. The CDR3 spans 11 residues. Germline values: CDR1 SGHAT, CDR2 FQNNGV. CDR3 loop: CASRGEETQYF. The CDR3 DNA sequence: TGTGCCAGCAGGGGCGAAGAGACCCAGTACTTC.

This clonotype has at least ten counts. The chain is built from TRBV11-2 and TRBJ2-2; 7 nucleotides agree with TRBD2. The germline V gene encodes CDR1 SGHAT and CDR2 FQNNGV. V was clipped by 4 bases and J by 6 bases; unmatched bases: 2. The CDR3 spans 13 residues. CDR3 nucleotides: TGTGCCAGCAGCTGGACTAGACCCGGGGAGCTGTTTTTT. Translated: CASSWTRPGELFF.

This chain links TRBV6-6 with TRBJ1-5; D unresolved. Germline lookup yields CDR1 MNHNY and CDR2 SVGAGI (reference sequence). Between the trimmed V and J ends, which lost 2 bases and 3 bases, there was a span of 11 bases. This CDR3 has 15 residues. The CDR3 sequence is CASSYGRFLNQPQHF. The CDR3 DNA reads TGTGCCAGCAGTTACGGACGGTTCCTCAATCAGCCCCAGCATTTT.

J is TRBJ2-5 and V is TRBV20-1, with D possibly TRBD2 on 5 matching bases. Trimming cost V 0 bases and J 5 bases, with 19 bases left between them. CDR1 and CDR2 from the germline V gene are DFQATT and SNEGSKA (reference sequence). This CDR3 has 16 residues. The CDR3 region has the DNA TGCAGTGCTAGAGATCTGGGGTTAACACGCGGGGAGACCCAGTACTTC. Protein: CSARDLGLTRGETQYF.

The chain couples TRBV11-3 to TRBJ2-5; no clear D gene. Germline CDR1 reads SGHNT; CDR2 reads YENEEA. The CDR3 runs to 15 residues. Trimming left V 5 bases short and J 5 bases short, with 18 bases between. CDR3 residues: CASSALVGSAETQYF. The CDR3, as DNA: TGTGCCAGCAGCGCCTTGGTGGGCTCCGCGGAGACCCAGTACTTC.

This clonotype appeared many times. V usage is TRBV28 and J usage is TRBJ1-2; D gene uncertain. This CDR3 has 14 amino acids. CDR1 MDHEN and CDR2 SYDVKM come from the germline V gene. V was clipped by 10 bases and J by 0 bases, with 15 bases between them. CDR3 coding DNA: TGTGCCACCTCTACATCGTTAGCTAACTATGGCTACACCTTC. It translates to CATSTSLANYGYTF.

This clonotype was counted between two and nine times. V is TRBV19 and J is TRBJ2-4; no clear D. The CDR3 totals 14 residues. The V end was cut by 6 bases, the J end by 4 bases, with 13 bases between. The germline CDR1 and CDR2 sequences are LNHDA and SQIVND (reference sequence). The CDR3 is CASRKTEFKNIQYF. Here the CDR3 DNA reads TGTGCCAGTAGGAAGACCGAGTTTAAAAACATTCAGTACTTC. The full variable domain, its missing parts supplied by reference TRBV19 and TRBJ2-4, is DGGITQSPKYLFRKEGQNVTLSCEQNLNHDAMYWYRQDPGQGLRLIYYSQIVNDFQKGDIAEGYSVSREKKESFPLTVTSAQKNPTAFYLCASRKTEFKNIQYFGAGTRLSVL.

Comment on this clonotype: Relative to the germline gene, one junction end is altered; a read error may explain this. This chain links TRBV28 with TRBJ1-1; TRBD1 is a possible D gene (5 bases). The CDR3 has 14 residues. Per germline, CDR1 MDHEN and CDR2 SYDVKM. The CDR3 loop reads CASSYYRGNPEAFF. The CDR3 region has the DNA TGTGCCAGCAGTTATTATCGGGGGAACCCTGAAGCTTTCTTT.

The V gene is TRBV14, the J gene TRBJ2-1, with 7 bases aligning to TRBD1. The CDR3 length is 15 residues. Germline assignment: CDR1 SGHDN and CDR2 FVKESK. The J segment lost 5 bases and the V segment lost 4 bases, leaving 8 bases of the junction unmatched. The chain's CDR3 is CASSPLTGYHNEQFF. The CDR3 nucleotides are TGTGCCAGCAGCCCCCTGACAGGGTACCACAATGAGCAGTTCTTC.